This TCR beta chain was obtained from a study of blood T cell repertoires in COVID-19. At the level of the study: Acute-phase and convalescent COVID-19 samples originated in the United States, Italy and Spain.

Sequenced by immunoSEQ multiplex PCR; TCRdb stores in-frame clones only, minus some. The data contain 50,000 to 75,000 clones, around three quarters of them singletons. V lost 10 bases to trimming and J lost 3 bases; unmatched junction nucleotides: 16. Germline CDR1 WNHNN, CDR2 SYGVQD (reference sequence). This CDR3 is 16 amino acids long. The chain carries TRBV10-1 and TRBJ2-7; TRBD2 aligns across 9 bases. This clonotype originated in a man aged 60-69 years with acute or convalescent COVID-19. The sequenced material came from peripheral blood. The CDR3 region has the DNA TGCGCCACTTTAAGGTGGCGGGAGGGCCGTAGCTACGAGCAGTACTTC. Protein product: CATLRWREGRSYEQYF.